The clone carrying this TCR beta chain has a count of ten or more. Relative to the germline gene, one junction end is altered; a read error may explain this. The sample comes from a study of Graves' ophthalmopathy and Graves' hyperthyroidism. CDR1 is SSHAT, CDR2 FNYEAQ, per germline (reference sequence). This CDR3 comprises 15 residues. From RNA, the CDR3 regions of TCR beta chains were amplified and sequenced. Second-round multiplex PCR came after a first-round RT-PCR that employed HTBI primers. Via MiXCR, TCRdb re-called the multiplex PCR reads, giving one row per CDR3 protein. Of approximately 380,000 distinct CDR3 sequences listed, 21% are singletons.

The chain carries TRBV7-7 and TRBJ2-7, with 7 bases lining up with TRBD1. The TCR originated in a woman aged 18-29 years with stable Graves' hyperthyroidism. The source material was peripheral blood. For the CDR3, the DNA is TGTGCTAGCAGCTCAGACAGGGTAGCGTCTCTCGAGCAGTACTTC. This encodes CASSSDRVASLEQYF.